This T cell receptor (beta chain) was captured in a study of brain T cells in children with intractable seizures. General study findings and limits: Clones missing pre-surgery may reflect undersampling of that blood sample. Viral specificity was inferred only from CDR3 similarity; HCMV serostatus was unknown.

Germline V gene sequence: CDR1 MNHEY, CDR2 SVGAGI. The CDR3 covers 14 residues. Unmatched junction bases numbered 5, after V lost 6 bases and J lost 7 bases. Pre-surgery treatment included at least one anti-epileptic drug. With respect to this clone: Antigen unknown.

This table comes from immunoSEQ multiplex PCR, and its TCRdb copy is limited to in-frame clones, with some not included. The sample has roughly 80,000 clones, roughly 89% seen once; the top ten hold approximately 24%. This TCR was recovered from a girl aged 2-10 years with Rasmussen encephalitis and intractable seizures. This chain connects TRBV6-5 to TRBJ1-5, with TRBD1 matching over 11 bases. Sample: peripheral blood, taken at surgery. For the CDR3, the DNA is TGTGCCAGCAGGCCGGGACAGGGGGTCCAGCCCCAGCATTTT. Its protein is CASRPGQGVQPQHF.